Listed below are T cell receptor beta chains from one sample, sequenced in a study of cytomegalovirus exposure and HLA in healthy donors. The assay was immunoSEQ multiplex PCR, and TCRdb's table has in-frame clones only and misses some. In the table there are approximately 190,000 clones, around 82% of which are singletons. Sequencing was done on a sample of PBMCs. These receptors were obtained from a boy aged 10-17 years in good health and CMV-seronegative. Both conserved end residues are part of each CDR3. D genes are given only for firm matches. Clone sizes are given selectively: once, few, many, or a class where the clone is expanded.

v_call	clone_size	d_call	j_call	cdr3_aa	cdr3_nt
TRBV5-6	NA	NA	TRBJ1-1	CASSPSGGMTEAFF	TGTGCCAGCAGCCCTTCGGGGGGAATGACTGAAGCTTTCTTT
TRBV7-6	NA	NA	TRBJ2-4	CASSPLARNSGAQNIQYF	TGTGCCAGCAGCCCCCTAGCCAGAAATTCGGGAGCCCAAAACATTCAGTACTTC
TRBV7-9	once	TRBD2	TRBJ2-7	CASSLSLTSGRNEQYF	TGTGCCAGCAGCTTATCCCTAACTAGCGGGAGGAACGAGCAGTACTTC
TRBV20-1	NA	NA	TRBJ1-2	CSARRNYGYTF	TGCAGTGCTAGACGTAACTATGGCTACACCTTC
TRBV5-1	NA	NA	TRBJ1-2	CASSPHPGHPDGYTF	TGCGCCAGCAGCCCTCACCCGGGACATCCGGATGGCTACACCTTC
TRBV9	NA	TRBD2	TRBJ2-5	CASSSRLAGFEETQYF	TGTGCCAGCAGCTCCCGACTAGCGGGGTTTGAAGAGACCCAGTACTTC
TRBV5-1	NA	NA	TRBJ1-5	CASSLDYDPHQPQHF	TGCGCCAGCAGCTTGGACTATGATCCGCACCAGCCCCAGCATTTT
TRBV10-3	NA	NA	TRBJ2-7	CAIRGFSEQYF	TGTGCCATCAGGGGCTTCTCCGAGCAGTACTTC
TRBV10-2	NA	NA	TRBJ2-7	CASRAREFKGYSYEQYF	TGCGCCAGCAGAGCCCGGGAATTTAAAGGGTACTCCTACGAGCAGTACTTC
TRBV4-1	NA	TRBD1	TRBJ2-3	CASSSGQGTTDTQYF	TGCGCCAGCAGTTCGGGACAGGGAACCACAGATACGCAGTATTTT
TRBV5-8	NA	TRBD1	TRBJ1-5	CASSFLRQGLTQPQHF	TGTGCCAGCAGCTTCCTTCGACAGGGGTTGACTCAGCCCCAGCATTTT
TRBV15	NA	NA	TRBJ2-1	CATSRVQSPNEQFF	TGTGCCACCAGCAGAGTACAATCCCCCAATGAGCAGTTCTTC
TRBV10-3	NA	TRBD1	TRBJ1-2	CAISEGQGEFYGYTF	TGTGCCATCAGTGAGGGACAGGGAGAGTTTTATGGCTACACCTTC